This T cell receptor (beta chain) is from a study of regulatory T cells. Findings of the study overall: In CD3G-deficient patients, conventional CD4+ T cells were enriched for hydrophobic CDR3 residues at positions 6 and 7.

As regards this clone: What it binds is not known.

The primer mix had 52 TRBV and 13 TRBJ primers. Using immunoSEQ multiplex PCR, the repertoire was profiled, and TCRdb retains in-frame clones only, with some absent. The sample lists some 29,000 clones, just under 95% occurring once. The clonotype originates from a person between 18 and 30 years old with CD3G deficiency. Input material: conventional CD4+ T cells sorted from blood.

The CDR3 region has the DNA TGTGCCAGCATCCGATTACCGGGCACCTTATATGGCTACACCTTC. This codes for CASIRLPGTLYGYTF. The chain recombines TRBV7-2 with TRBJ1-2; no clear D. The CDR3 length is 15 residues. Germline V gene data show CDR1 as SGHTA and CDR2 as FQGNSA. V was clipped by 7 bases and J by 5 bases, with 20 bases between them.